This T cell receptor beta chain derives from a study of cytotoxic CD8 clonotypes in ibrutinib-treated CLL. Study in general: Of a cohort that held around 11 relapsed/refractory and some 16 treatment-naive patients, approximately 18 were IGHV unmutated.

Clones were read by immunoSEQ multiplex PCR, and TCRdb kept only the in-frame ones, dropping some. The table includes some 81,000 clones, roughly 80% detected once. Germline lookup yields CDR1 MNHNS and CDR2 SASEGT. The junction had 11 bases not matched to a gene; V was cut back by 8 bases and J by 5 bases. This CDR3 spans 14 amino acids. This TCR came from a human donor with chronic lymphocytic leukemia. The chain links TRBV6-1 to TRBJ2-7, with 8 bases matching TRBD1. Sample: PBMCs, taken after 12 months of ibrutinib treatment. The CDR3 sequence is CASAPGQALDEQYF. CDR3 coding DNA: TGTGCCAGCGCACCGGGACAGGCCTTAGACGAGCAGTACTTC.